This entry concerns a single TCR beta chain. This sample is drawn from a study of early stage breast cancer tumors. The ends lost 6 bases at V and 9 bases at J; junction bases unmatched: 8. Per the germline V gene, CDR1 is SNHLY and CDR2 is FYNNEI. CDR3 length: 13 residues. Assay used: immunoSEQ multiplex PCR; TCRdb lists only in-frame clones, some missing. The sample lists about 69,000 clones, around 80% occurring once. The gene calls are TRBV2 and TRBJ2-3; 8 bases agree with TRBD2. This clonotype was sampled from a person aged 35-55 years with breast cancer. Sequencing was carried out using blood. CDR3 in amino acids: CASSERELNTQYF. The CDR3 bases are TGTGCCAGCAGCGAGCGGGAGCTTAACACGCAGTATTTT.